Sequencing of this T cell receptor beta chain was carried out in a study of cytomegalovirus exposure and HLA in healthy donors. Study-wide context: A later analysis reported the 120 or so validation repertoires used the same platform as the roughly 700 first-cohort repertoires. Study outcomes and limitations: Among TCR sequences, most were rare, though some public TCRs appeared in many donors. The study labeled more than 150 TCR beta chains cytomegalovirus-associated.

Details on this clone: Its specificity is not known.

Only in-frame clones appear in the TCRdb table, and some are missing; sequencing was by immunoSEQ multiplex PCR. The data contain 200,000 or so clones, around 87% of them singletons. This CDR3 contains 14 residues. Germline V gene sequence: CDR1 GTSNPN, CDR2 SVGIG (reference sequence). Trimming pared 5 bases from V and 6 bases from J, leaving 20 bases between. V and J are TRBV30 and TRBJ2-7; tentatively, D is TRBD2 (5 bases). Sequencing used PBMCs. The receptor was isolated from a woman aged 18-29 years in good health and CMV-seropositive. The CDR3 here is CAWQTTRVTGEQYF. CDR3 nucleotide sequence: TGTGCCTGGCAGACTACTCGGGTCACCGGCGAGCAGTACTTC.